The TCR beta chain under discussion was sequenced for a study of CD8+ T cells in alopecia areata. Study background: Female C3H/HeJ mice aged roughly 7-11 weeks received skin from roughly 6-13-month-old C3H/HeJ donors with spontaneous alopecia.

Using CD4, CD8alpha, NKG2D, NKG2ACE and other markers, pooled cutaneous lymph node cells were sorted. cDNA prepared by RNA extraction and subsequent reverse transcription served as the template for sequencing. Measured with immunoSEQ multiplex PCR; TCRdb has only the in-frame clones, and not every one. The table lists 200,000 to 300,000 clones, no singletons, with 0.9% to 1.5% in the top ten. Trimming cost V 7 bases and J 1 base, with 10 bases left between them. Germline V gene sequence: CDR1 MNHDT, CDR2 YYDKIL. This CDR3 has 14 amino acids. Many counts were recorded for this clone. Gene and germline names: mouse. The read halts 4 residues ahead of the CDR3 end, with the missing end drawn from the germline J gene.

The sequence derives from a C3H/HeJ mouse with alopecia areata. The strain's MHC: H2-k. V usage is TRBV17 and J usage is TRBJ2-2; perhaps TRBD1 as D (6 bases). Sequenced material: CD4+ T cells sorted from a lymph node. CDR3 residues: CASNPDRNTGQLYF. The DNA read from the CDR3 is TGTGCTAGCAACCCGGACAGAAACACCGGG.